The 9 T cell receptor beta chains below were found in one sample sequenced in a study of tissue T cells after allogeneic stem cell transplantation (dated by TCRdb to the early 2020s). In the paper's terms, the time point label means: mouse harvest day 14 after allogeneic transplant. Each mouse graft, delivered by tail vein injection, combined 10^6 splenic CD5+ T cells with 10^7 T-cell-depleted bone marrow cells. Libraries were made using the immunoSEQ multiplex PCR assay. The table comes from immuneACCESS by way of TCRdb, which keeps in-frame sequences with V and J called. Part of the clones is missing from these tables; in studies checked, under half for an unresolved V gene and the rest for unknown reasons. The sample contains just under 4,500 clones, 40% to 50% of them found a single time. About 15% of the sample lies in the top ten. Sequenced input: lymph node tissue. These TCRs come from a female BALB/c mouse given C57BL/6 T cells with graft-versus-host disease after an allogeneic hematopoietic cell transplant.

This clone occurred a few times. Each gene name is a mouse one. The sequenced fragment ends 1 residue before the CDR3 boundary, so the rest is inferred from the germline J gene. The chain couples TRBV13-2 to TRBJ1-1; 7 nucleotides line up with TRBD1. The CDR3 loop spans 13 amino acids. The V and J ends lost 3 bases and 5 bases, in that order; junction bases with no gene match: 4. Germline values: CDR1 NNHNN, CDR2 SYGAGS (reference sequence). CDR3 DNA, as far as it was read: TGTGCCAGCGGTGGACAGGGAGGGACAGAAGTCTTC. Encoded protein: CASGGQGGTEVF. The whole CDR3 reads CASGGQGGTEVFF.

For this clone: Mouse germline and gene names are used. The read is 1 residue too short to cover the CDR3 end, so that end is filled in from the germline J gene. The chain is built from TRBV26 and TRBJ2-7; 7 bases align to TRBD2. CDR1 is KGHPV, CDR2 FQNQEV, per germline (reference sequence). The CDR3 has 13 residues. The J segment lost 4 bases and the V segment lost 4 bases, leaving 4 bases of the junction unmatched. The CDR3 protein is CASSPGGGYEQYF. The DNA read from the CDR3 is TGTGCCAGCAGTCCCGGGGGGGGATATGAACAGTAC.

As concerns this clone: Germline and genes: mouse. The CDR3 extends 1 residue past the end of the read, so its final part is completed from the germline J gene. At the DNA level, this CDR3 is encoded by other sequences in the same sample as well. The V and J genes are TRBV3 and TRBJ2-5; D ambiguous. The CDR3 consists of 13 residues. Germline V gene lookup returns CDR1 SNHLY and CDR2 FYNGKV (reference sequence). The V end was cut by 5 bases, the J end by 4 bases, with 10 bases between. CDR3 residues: CASSPRQKDTQYF. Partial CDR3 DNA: TGTGCCAGCAGCCCCCGCCAAAAAGACACCCAGTAC.

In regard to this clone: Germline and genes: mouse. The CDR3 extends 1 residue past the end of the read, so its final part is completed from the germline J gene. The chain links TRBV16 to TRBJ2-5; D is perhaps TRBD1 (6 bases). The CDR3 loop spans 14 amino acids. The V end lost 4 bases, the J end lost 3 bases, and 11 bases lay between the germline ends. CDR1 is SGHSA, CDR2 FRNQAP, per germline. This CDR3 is CASSSPGHQDTQYF. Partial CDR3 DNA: TGTGCAAGCAGCTCCCCGGGACATCAAGACACCCAGTAC.

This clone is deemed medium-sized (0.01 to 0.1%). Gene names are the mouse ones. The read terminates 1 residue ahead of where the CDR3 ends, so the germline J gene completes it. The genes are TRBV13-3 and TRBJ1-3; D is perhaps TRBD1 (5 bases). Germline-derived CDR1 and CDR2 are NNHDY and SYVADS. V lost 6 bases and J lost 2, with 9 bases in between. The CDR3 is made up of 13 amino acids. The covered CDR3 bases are TGTGCCAGCACCCAGGGAACTGGAAATACGCTCTAT. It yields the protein CASTQGTGNTLY. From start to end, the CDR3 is CASTQGTGNTLYF.

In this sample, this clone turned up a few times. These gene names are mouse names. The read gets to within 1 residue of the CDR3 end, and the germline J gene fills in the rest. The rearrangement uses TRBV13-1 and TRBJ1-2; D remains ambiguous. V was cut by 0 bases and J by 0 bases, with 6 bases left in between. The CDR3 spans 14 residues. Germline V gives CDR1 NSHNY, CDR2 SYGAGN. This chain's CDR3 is CASSDERANSDYTF. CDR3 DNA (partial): TGTGCCAGCAGTGATGAAAGAGCAAACTCCGACTACACC.

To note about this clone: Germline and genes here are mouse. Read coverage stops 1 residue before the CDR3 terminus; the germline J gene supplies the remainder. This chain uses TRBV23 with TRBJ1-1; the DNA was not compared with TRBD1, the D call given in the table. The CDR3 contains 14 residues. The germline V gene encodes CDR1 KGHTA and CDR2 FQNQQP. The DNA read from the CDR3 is TGCTCCAGCAGTTCCGGGACAGGGGGCACAGAAGTCTTC. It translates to CSSSSGTGGTEVF. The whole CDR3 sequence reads CSSSSGTGGTEVFF.

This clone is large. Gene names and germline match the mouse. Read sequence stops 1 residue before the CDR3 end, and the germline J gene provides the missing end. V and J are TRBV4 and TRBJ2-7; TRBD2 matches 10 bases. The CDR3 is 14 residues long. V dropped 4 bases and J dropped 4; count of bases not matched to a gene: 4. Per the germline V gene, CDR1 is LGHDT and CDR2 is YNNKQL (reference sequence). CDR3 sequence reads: CASSLGLGSYEQYF. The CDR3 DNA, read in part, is TGTGCCAGCAGCTTGGGACTGGGGTCATATGAACAGTAC.

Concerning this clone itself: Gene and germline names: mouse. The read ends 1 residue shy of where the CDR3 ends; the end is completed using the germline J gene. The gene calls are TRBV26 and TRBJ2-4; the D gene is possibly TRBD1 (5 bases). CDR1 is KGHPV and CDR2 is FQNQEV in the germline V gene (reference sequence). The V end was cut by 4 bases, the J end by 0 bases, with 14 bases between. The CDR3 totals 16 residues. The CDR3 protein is CASSPVKGRSQNTLYF. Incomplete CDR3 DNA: TGTGCCAGCAGTCCGGTAAAGGGGAGGAGTCAAAACACCTTGTAC.